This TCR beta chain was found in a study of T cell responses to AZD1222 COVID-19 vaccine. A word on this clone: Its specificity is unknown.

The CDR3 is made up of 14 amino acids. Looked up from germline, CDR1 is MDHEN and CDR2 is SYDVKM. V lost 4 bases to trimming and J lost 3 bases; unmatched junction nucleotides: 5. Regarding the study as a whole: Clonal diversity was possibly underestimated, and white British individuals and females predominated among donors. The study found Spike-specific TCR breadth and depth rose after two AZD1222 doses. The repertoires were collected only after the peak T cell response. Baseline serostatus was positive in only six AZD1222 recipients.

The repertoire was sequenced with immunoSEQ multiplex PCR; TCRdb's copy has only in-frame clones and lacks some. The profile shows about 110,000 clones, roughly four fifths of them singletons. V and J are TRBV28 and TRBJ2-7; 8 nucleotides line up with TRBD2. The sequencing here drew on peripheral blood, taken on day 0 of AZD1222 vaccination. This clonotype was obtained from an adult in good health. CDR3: CASSSSGSRYEQYF. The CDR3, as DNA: TGTGCCAGCAGTTCCAGCGGGAGCCGCTACGAGCAGTACTTC.